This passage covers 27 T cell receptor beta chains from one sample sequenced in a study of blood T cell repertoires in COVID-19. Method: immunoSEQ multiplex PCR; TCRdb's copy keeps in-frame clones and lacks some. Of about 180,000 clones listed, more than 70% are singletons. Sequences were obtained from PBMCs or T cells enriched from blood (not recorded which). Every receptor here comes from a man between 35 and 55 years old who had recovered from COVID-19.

The CDR3 protein is CASSPAAGRGGHEQYF. The CDR3 coding sequence is TGCGCCAGCAGCCCTGCGGCCGGCCGAGGGGGCCACGAGCAGTACTTC. The chain uses TRBV5-1 and TRBJ2-7, with TRBD1 identical over 7 bases. V shed 4 bases and J 5 bases; nucleotides not matched to a gene: 15. The CDR3 contains 16 residues. Per the germline V gene, CDR1 is SGHRS and CDR2 is YFSETQ.

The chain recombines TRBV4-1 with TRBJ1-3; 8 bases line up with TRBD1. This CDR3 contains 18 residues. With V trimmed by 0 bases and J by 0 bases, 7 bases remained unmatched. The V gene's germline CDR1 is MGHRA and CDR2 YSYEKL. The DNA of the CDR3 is TGCGCCAGCAGCCAAGATCAGGGGGCCGCCGACTCTGGAAACACCATATATTTT. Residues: CASSQDQGAADSGNTIYF.

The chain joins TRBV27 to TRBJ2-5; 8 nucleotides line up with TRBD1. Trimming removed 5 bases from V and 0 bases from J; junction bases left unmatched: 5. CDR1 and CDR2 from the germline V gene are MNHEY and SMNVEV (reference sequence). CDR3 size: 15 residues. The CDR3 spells CASSRTQGDQETQYF. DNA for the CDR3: TGTGCCAGCAGTCGAACACAGGGGGACCAAGAGACCCAGTACTTC.

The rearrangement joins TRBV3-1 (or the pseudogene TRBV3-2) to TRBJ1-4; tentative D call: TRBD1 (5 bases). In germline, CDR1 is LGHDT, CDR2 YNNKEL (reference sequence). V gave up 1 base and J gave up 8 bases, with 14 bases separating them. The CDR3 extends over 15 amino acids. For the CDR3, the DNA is TGTGCCAGCAGCCAAGTGAGCCAGGGCCGAGAAAAACTGTTTTTT. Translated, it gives CASSQVSQGREKLFF.

Here the CDR3 DNA reads TGTGCCAGCAGCCTTAACATGAACACTGAAGCTTTCTTT. It specifies CASSLNMNTEAFF. V gene TRBV2 combines with J gene TRBJ1-1; no definite D call. V was trimmed by 6 bases and J by 0 bases, leaving 8 bases between them. Per the germline V gene, CDR1 is SNHLY and CDR2 is FYNNEI. This CDR3 is built from 13 residues.

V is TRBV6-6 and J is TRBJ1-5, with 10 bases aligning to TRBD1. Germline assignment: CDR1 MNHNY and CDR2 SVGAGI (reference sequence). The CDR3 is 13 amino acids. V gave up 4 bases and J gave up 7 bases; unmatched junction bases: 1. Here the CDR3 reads CASSSTGGQPQHF. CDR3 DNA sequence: TGTGCCAGCAGTTCGACAGGGGGCCAGCCCCAGCATTTT.

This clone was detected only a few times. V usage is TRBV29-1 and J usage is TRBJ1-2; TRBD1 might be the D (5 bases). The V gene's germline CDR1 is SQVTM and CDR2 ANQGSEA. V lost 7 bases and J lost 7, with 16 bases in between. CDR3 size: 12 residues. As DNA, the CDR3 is TGCAGCGCGACAGACCCGGGGTTTGGCTACACCTTC. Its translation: CSATDPGFGYTF.

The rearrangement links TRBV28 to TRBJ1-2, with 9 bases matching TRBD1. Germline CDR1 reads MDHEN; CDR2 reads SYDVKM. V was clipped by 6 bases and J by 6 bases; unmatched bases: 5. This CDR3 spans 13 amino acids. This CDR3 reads CASSPRQGDGYTF. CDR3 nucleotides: TGTGCCAGCAGCCCGCGACAGGGGGATGGCTACACCTTC.

CDR3 amino acids: CASSTPGSPRGNTEAFF. The CDR3 nucleotides are TGTGCCAGTAGTACTCCAGGGAGCCCCAGGGGGAACACTGAAGCTTTCTTT. The chain couples TRBV19 to TRBJ1-1; possibly TRBD1 for D (6 bases). This CDR3 is 17 amino acids long. The V gene lost 4 bases and the J gene lost 1 base, with 19 bases spanning the gap. CDR1 LNHDA and CDR2 SQIVND come from the germline V gene (reference sequence).

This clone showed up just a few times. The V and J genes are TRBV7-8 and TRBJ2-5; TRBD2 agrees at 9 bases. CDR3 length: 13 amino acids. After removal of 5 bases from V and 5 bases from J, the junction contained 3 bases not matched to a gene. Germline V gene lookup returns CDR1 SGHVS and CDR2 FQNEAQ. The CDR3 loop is CASSRGLAETQYF. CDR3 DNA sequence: TGTGCCAGCAGCCGGGGACTAGCCGAGACCCAGTACTTC.

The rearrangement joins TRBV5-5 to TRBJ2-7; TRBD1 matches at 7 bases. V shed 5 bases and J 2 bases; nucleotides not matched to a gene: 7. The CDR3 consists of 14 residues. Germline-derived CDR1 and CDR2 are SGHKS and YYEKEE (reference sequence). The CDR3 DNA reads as TGTGCCAGCAGGACGACAGGGATCGCCTACGAGCAGTACTTC. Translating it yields CASRTTGIAYEQYF.

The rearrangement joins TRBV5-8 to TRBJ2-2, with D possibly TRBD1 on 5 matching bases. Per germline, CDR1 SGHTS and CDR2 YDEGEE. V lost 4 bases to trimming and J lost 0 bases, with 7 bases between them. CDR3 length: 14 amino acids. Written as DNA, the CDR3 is TGTGCCAGCAGCGGGGCCTCGAACACCGGGGAGCTGTTTTTT. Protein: CASSGASNTGELFF.

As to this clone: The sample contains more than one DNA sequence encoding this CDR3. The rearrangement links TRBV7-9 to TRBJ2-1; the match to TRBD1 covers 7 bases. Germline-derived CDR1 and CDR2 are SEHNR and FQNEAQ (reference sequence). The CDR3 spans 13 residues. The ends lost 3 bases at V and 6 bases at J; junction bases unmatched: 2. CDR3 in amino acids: CASSLAGGNEQFF. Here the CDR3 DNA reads TGTGCCAGCAGCTTGGCAGGGGGCAATGAGCAGTTCTTC.

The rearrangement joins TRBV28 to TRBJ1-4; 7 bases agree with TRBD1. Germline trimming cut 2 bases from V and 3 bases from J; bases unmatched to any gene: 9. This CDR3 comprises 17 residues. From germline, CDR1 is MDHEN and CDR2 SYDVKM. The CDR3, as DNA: TGTGCCAGCAGTTTAAGACAGGGTTTCGGGGCTAATGAAAAACTGTTTTTT. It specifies CASSLRQGFGANEKLFF. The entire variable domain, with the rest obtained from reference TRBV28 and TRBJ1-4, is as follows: DVKVTQSSRYLVKRTGEKVFLECVQDMDHENMFWYRQDPGLGLRLIYFSYDVKMKEKGDIPEGYSVSREKKERFSLILESASTNQTSMYLCASSLRQGFGANEKLFFGSGTQLSVL.

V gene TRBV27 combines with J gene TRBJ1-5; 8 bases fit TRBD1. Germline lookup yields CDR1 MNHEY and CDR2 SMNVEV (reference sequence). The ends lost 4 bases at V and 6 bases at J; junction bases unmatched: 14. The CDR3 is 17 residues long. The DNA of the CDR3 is TGTGCCAGCAGTTCTATAGTCACAGGGGGAGTGACTCAGCCCCAGCATTTT. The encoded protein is CASSSIVTGGVTQPQHF.

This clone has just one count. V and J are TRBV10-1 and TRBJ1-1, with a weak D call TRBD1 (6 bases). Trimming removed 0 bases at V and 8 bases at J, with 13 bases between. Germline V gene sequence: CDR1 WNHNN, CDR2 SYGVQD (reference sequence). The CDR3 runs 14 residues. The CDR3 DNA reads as TGCGCCAGCAGTGAGTCTCCGGACAGCTCGGAAGCTTTCTTT. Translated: CASSESPDSSEAFF.

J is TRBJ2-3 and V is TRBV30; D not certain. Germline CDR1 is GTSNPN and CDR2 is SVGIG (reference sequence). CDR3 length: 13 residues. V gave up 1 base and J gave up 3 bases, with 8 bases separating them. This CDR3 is CAWSDIFTDTQYF. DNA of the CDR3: TGTGCCTGGAGTGACATATTTACAGATACGCAGTATTTT.

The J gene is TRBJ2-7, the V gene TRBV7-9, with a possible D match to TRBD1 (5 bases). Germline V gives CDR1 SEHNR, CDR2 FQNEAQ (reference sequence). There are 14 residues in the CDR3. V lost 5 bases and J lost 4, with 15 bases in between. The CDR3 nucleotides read TGTGCCAGCAGCCTCGAAGTTGGGGCTTACGAGCAGTACTTC. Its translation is CASSLEVGAYEQYF.

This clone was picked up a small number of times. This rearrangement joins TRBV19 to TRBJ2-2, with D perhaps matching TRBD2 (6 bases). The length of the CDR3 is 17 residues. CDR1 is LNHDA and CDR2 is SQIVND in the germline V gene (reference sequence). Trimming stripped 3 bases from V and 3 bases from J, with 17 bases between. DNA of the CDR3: TGTGCCAGTAGTATCCTGTTGGGGGGAGCGGACACCGGGGAGCTGTTTTTT. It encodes CASSILLGGADTGELFF.

The CDR3 reads CASSPLTGTGAEAFF. CDR3 nucleotide sequence: TGTGCCAGCAGCCCACTCACAGGGACCGGGGCTGAAGCTTTCTTT. This chain connects TRBV9 to TRBJ1-1; D perhaps matches TRBD1 (6 bases). This CDR3 contains 15 residues. CDR1 SGDLS and CDR2 YYNGEE come from the germline V gene. V lost 4 bases and J lost 6, with 19 bases in between.

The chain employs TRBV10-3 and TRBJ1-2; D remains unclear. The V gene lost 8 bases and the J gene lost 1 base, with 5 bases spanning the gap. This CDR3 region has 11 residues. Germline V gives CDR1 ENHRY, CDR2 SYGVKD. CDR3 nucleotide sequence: TGTGCCATCGGAGATAACTATGGCTACACCTTC. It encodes CAIGDNYGYTF.

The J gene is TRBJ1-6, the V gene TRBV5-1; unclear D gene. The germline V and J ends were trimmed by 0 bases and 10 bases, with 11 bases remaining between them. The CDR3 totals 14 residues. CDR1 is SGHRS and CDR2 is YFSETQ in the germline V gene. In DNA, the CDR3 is TGCGCCAGCAGCTTGGTAGCAGAGGCATCACCCCTCCACTTT. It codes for CASSLVAEASPLHF. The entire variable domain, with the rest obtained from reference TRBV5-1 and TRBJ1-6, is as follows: KAGVTQTPRYLIKTRGQQVTLSCSPISGHRSVSWYQQTPGQGLQFLFEYFSETQRNKGNFPGRFSGRQFSNSRSEMNVSTLELGDSALYLCASSLVAEASPLHFGNGTRLTVT.

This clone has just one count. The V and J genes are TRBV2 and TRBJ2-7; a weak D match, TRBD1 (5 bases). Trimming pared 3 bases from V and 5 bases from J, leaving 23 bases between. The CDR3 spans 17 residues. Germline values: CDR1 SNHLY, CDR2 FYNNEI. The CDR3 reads CASSDFRQQGRAHEQYF. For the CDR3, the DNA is TGTGCCAGCAGTGATTTCCGTCAGCAGGGCAGGGCTCACGAGCAGTACTTC. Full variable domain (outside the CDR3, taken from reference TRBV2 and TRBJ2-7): EPEVTQTPSHQVTQMGQEVILRCVPISNHLYFYWYRQILGQKVEFLVSFYNNEISEKSEIFDDQFSVERPDGSNFTLKIRSTKLEDSAMYFCASSDFRQQGRAHEQYFGPGTRLTVT.

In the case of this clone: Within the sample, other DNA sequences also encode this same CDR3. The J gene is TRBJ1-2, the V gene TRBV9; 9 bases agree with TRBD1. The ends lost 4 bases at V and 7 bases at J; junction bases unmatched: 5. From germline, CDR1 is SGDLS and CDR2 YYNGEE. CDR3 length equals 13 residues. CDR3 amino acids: CASSLTGGLGYTF. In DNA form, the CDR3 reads TGTGCCAGCAGCTTGACAGGGGGTCTTGGCTACACCTTC. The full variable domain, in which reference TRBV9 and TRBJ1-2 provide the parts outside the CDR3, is DSGVTQTPKHLITATGQRVTLRCSPRSGDLSVYWYQQSLDQGLQFLIQYYNGEERAKGNILERFSAQQFPDLHSELNLSSLELGDSALYFCASSLTGGLGYTFGSGTRLTVV.

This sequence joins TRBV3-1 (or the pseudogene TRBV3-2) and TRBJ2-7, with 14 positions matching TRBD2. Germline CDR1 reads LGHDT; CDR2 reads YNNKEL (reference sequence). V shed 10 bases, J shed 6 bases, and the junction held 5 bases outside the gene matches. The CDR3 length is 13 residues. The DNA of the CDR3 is TGTGCCACCGGGGGACTAGCGGGGGTCGAGCAGTACTTC. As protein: CATGGLAGVEQYF.

The CDR3 is CASSPSPEPRDGYGYTF. The CDR3 region has the DNA TGTGCCAGCAGCCCCAGCCCAGAGCCCAGGGATGGCTATGGCTACACCTTC. The V and J genes are TRBV7-3 and TRBJ1-2; TRBD1 is a possible D gene (5 bases). The CDR3 sequence is 17 residues long. Germline V CDR1 and CDR2: SGHTA, FQGTGA. The V gene lost 5 bases and the J gene lost 4 bases, with 23 bases spanning the gap.

The CDR3 nucleotides read TGTGCCAGCAGCTTGGCTAGACAGGTGTGGCACGAGCAGTACTTC. It is translated as CASSLARQVWHEQYF. The V and J genes are TRBV5-6 and TRBJ2-7; maybe TRBD1 (6 bases). CDR3 length: 15 residues. The germline V gene has CDR1 SGHDT and CDR2 YYEEEE. Deletions cut 0 bases from V and 5 bases from J, with 15 bases between.